This is a list of T cell receptor beta chains from one sample in a study of CXCR3-negative and CXCR3-positive naive CD8 T cells. TCRdb reprocessed the 5' RACE reads and keeps a single row for each CDR3 protein, giving no DNA. The sample has around 81,000 distinct CDR3 sequences; the top ten hold about 1.6%. The sample comprised naive CXCR3- CD8+ T cells from blood. The source is a human donor in good health. Some clones in this sample may be carry-over from other donors' samples. CDR3s include the opening cysteine and the closing phenylalanine or tryptophan. Each record gives: V gene, J gene, CDR3 protein.

v_gene: TRBV7-2; j_gene: TRBJ2-3; CDR3aa: CASSLAVLAGGGADTQYF
v_gene: TRBV19; j_gene: TRBJ2-1; CDR3aa: CASSIEVGARREVACEQFF
v_gene: TRBV27; j_gene: TRBJ1-5; CDR3aa: CASSLGGLGDQPQHF
v_gene: TRBV29-1; j_gene: TRBJ2-1; CDR3aa: CSVEAIEGEQFF
v_gene: TRBV19; j_gene: TRBJ1-5; CDR3aa: CASSIAGGMYQPQHF
v_gene: TRBV29-1; j_gene: TRBJ2-5; CDR3aa: CSVESIGRGETQYF
v_gene: TRBV7-3; j_gene: TRBJ1-1; CDR3aa: CASSRTPSTEAFF
v_gene: TRBV5-6; j_gene: TRBJ2-5; CDR3aa: CASSLRNQETQYF
v_gene: TRBV7-2; j_gene: TRBJ2-1; CDR3aa: CASSPGGREQFF
v_gene: TRBV29-1; j_gene: TRBJ1-3; CDR3aa: CSVEVSSGNTIYF
v_gene: TRBV28; j_gene: TRBJ2-5; CDR3aa: CASSFFGYQETQYF
v_gene: TRBV10-3; j_gene: TRBJ2-1; CDR3aa: CAISESPTSGNNEQFF
v_gene: TRBV7-6; j_gene: TRBJ2-3; CDR3aa: CASSSPDTAGTDTQYF
v_gene: TRBV20-1; j_gene: TRBJ2-5; CDR3aa: CSAREGRGGQETQYF
v_gene: TRBV28; j_gene: TRBJ1-1; CDR3aa: CASSMTAIEGTEAFF
v_gene: TRBV6-5; j_gene: TRBJ2-7; CDR3aa: CASSPRGGRVEEQYF
v_gene: TRBV7-9; j_gene: TRBJ2-1; CDR3aa: CASSLVAGGRSSYNEQFF
v_gene: TRBV11-2; j_gene: TRBJ2-5; CDR3aa: CASSLVGGGVGETQYF
v_gene: TRBV4-2; j_gene: TRBJ1-5; CDR3aa: CASSQVAGNQPQHF
v_gene: TRBV29-1; j_gene: TRBJ1-2; CDR3aa: CSVDNRVNNYGYTF
v_gene: TRBV5-4; j_gene: TRBJ2-1; CDR3aa: CASSLQGYNNEQFF
v_gene: TRBV19; j_gene: TRBJ2-3; CDR3aa: CASKLGRGSFTDTQYF
v_gene: TRBV28; j_gene: TRBJ2-7; CDR3aa: CASSQGLADYEQYF
v_gene: TRBV10-3; j_gene: TRBJ2-7; CDR3aa: CAIRGTELNDYEQYF
v_gene: TRBV28; j_gene: TRBJ2-7; CDR3aa: CASRFLGNYEQYF
v_gene: TRBV20-1; j_gene: TRBJ2-1; CDR3aa: CSARDFMWDSSEQFF
v_gene: TRBV6-6; j_gene: TRBJ1-5; CDR3aa: CASATGGGEPRHF